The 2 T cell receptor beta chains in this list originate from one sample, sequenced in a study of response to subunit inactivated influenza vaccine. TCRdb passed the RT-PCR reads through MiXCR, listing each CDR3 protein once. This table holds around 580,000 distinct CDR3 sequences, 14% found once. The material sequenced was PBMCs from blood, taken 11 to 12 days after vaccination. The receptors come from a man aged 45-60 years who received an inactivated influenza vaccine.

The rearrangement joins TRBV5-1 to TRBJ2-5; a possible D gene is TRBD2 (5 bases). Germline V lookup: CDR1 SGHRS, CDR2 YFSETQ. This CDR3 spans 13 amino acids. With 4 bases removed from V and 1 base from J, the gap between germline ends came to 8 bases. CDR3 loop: CASSAGIQETQYF. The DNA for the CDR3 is TGCGCCAGCAGCGCGGGTATCCAAGAGACCCAGTACTTC.

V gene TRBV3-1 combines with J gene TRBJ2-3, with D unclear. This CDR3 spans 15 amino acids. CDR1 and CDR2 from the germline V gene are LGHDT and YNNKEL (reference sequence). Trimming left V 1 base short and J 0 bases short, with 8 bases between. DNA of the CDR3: TGTGCCAGCAGCCAAGGAACGTTTAGCACAGATACGCAGTATTTT. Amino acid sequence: CASSQGTFSTDTQYF.